The 4 T cell receptor beta chains below were found in one sample sequenced in a study of OX40 agonist ivuxolimab in advanced cancers. Libraries were prepared through the immunoSEQ multiplex PCR assay. In TCRdb, the immuneACCESS table is reduced to in-frame sequences with V and J assigned. These tables do not hold every clone; where another copy was compared, an unresolved V gene accounts for under half, and the others remain unexplained. The sample has about 60,000 clones on record, roughly 86% of them singletons. The ten largest account for 2.5% to 3% of the sample. This sample comprised CD4+ or CD8+ T cells sorted from blood, obtained in a trial of the OX40 agonist ivuxolimab. These receptors were obtained from an adult with an advanced solid tumor such as melanoma, head and neck, liver or kidney cancer.

V gene TRBV7-3 combines with J gene TRBJ1-4; D unresolved. The CDR3 is 14 residues long. The V gene lost 3 bases and the J gene lost 6 bases, with 11 bases spanning the gap. Germline CDR1 SGHTA, CDR2 FQGTGA. The CDR3: CASSLGRVDEKLFF. The CDR3 DNA follows: TGTGCCAGCAGCTTGGGTAGGGTGGATGAAAAACTGTTTTTT.

The V gene is TRBV30, the J gene TRBJ2-1, with D maybe TRBD2 (6 bases). This CDR3 contains 12 residues. Trimming left V 3 bases short and J 8 bases short, with 11 bases between. CDR1 is GTSNPN and CDR2 is SVGIG in the germline V gene (reference sequence). The CDR3 loop is CAWSGSRYEQFF. The CDR3 nucleotides read TGTGCCTGGAGCGGGAGTCGGTATGAGCAGTTCTTC.

The chain combines TRBV7-6 with TRBJ2-3; TRBD1 aligns across 9 bases. The CDR3 length is 15 residues. V lost 2 bases and J lost 1; bases outside the gene matches: 1. Germline CDR1 SGHVS, CDR2 FNYEAQ. CDR3 in DNA: TGTGCCAGCAGCTTATGGACAGGGGGCACAGATACGCAGTATTTT. It codes for CASSLWTGGTDTQYF. Looking up the rest from reference TRBV7-6 and TRBJ2-3 gives the full variable domain: GAGVSQSPRYKVTKRGQDVALRCDPISGHVSLYWYRQALGQGPEFLTYFNYEAQQDKSGLPNDRFSAERPEGSISTLTIQRTEQRDSAMYRCASSLWTGGTDTQYFGPGTRLTVL.

This clone has a single count. This chain links TRBV4-3 with TRBJ2-2; no clear D. The CDR3 totals 13 residues. CDR1 is LGHNA and CDR2 is YSLEER in the germline V gene. V lost 3 bases and J lost 5, with 7 bases in between. CDR3: CASSHRLTGELFF. Written as DNA, the CDR3 is TGCGCCAGCAGCCACCGACTTACCGGGGAGCTGTTTTTT.